This T cell receptor beta chain was found in a study of Ad26.COV2.S vaccination and SARS-CoV-2 variants. Notes on the study in general: Reports say spike-specific CD8+ and CD4+ T cell responses covered substantial breadth after vaccination.

Treatment described: around 19 received Ad26.COV2.S at low or high dose, single or two shots; roughly 5 received placebo; per-sample allocation not given. Repertoires come from day 63 after the first vaccine or placebo injection. V dropped 6 bases and J dropped 1; count of bases not matched to a gene: 5. This CDR3 is 15 amino acids long. Germline loops: CDR1 MNHEY, CDR2 SMNVEV (reference sequence). This clone appeared a single time. Antigen specificity is unknown. Some clones are missing from TCRdb's copy, which holds only in-frame ones; the method was immunoSEQ multiplex PCR. The repertoire holds 350,000 to 600,000 clones, 89% seen once, with roughly 1.7% in the top ten.

The receptor was derived from a person aged 18 to 65 who received the Ad26.COV2.S COVID-19 vaccine or a placebo. Sequenced material: peripheral blood, taken in a trial of Ad26.COV2.S vaccine versus placebo. The V gene is TRBV27, the J gene TRBJ1-2; TRBD1 matches at 10 bases. In DNA, the CDR3 is TGTGCCAGCAGAAACCGGGACAGGGGTAACTATGGCTACACCTTC. This encodes CASRNRDRGNYGYTF.